The 12 T cell receptor beta chains reported below all come from one sample, sequenced in a study of cytomegalovirus exposure and HLA in healthy donors. PCR employed 60 Vbeta and 13 Jbeta primers. Repertoires were generated with immunoSEQ multiplex PCR, while TCRdb's copy carries only in-frame clones and drops some. The sample holds around 94,000 clones; 77% are singletons and the top ten take less than 5%. The sequencing sample was made of PBMCs. The source is a woman aged 40 to 50 in good health and CMV-seronegative.

The chain carries TRBV5-4 and TRBJ1-4; D possibly corresponds to TRBD1 (6 bases). The V and J ends lost 4 bases and 3 bases respectively, with 13 bases between them. Germline CDR1 and CDR2: SGHNT and YYREEE (reference sequence). The CDR3 totals 15 residues. The CDR3 sequence: CASSRGGGANEKLFF. The CDR3 DNA is TGTGCCAGCAGCCGAGGGGGGGGAGCTAATGAAAAACTGTTTTTT.

This chain uses TRBV4-1 with TRBJ2-3, with D unclear. V was shortened by 3 bases and J by 7 bases, with 5 bases between the two germline ends. Per germline, CDR1 MGHRA and CDR2 YSYEKL. The CDR3 runs 11 residues. In DNA, the CDR3 is TGCGCCAGCAGCCACCTTAATACGCAGTATTTT. Protein product: CASSHLNTQYF.

J is TRBJ2-3 and V is TRBV5-8, with 7 nucleotides matching TRBD2. The CDR3 extends over 15 amino acids. Germline V CDR1 and CDR2: SGHTS, YDEGEE. The trim removed 6 bases at V and 4 bases at J, leaving 11 bases unmatched. The CDR3 DNA sequence: TGTGCCAGCACCCTCCGGGGCGGGGGTTCAGATACGCAGTATTTT. Translating gives CASTLRGGGSDTQYF.

This clone was seen a handful of times. The rearrangement joins TRBV30 to TRBJ1-4, with D possibly matching TRBD1 (5 bases). CDR3 length equals 14 residues. The germline V gene has CDR1 GTSNPN and CDR2 SVGIG (reference sequence). V lost 2 bases to trimming and J lost 6 bases, with 13 bases between them. The CDR3 DNA reads TGTGCCTGGAGTCAAGGAAGGGGTGATGAAAAACTGTTTTTT. Translation: CAWSQGRGDEKLFF.

The V call is TRBV4-2, the J call TRBJ1-4, with no clear D. The CDR3 totals 15 residues. The V end lost 0 bases, the J end lost 10 bases, and 15 bases lay between the germline ends. Germline CDR1 LGHNA, CDR2 YNFKEQ. CDR3 protein: CASSQDSPTPGKLFF. The CDR3 region has the DNA TGTGCCAGCAGCCAAGATAGCCCGACCCCGGGAAAACTGTTTTTT.

This chain links TRBV6-6 with TRBJ1-1; possibly TRBD1 for D (5 bases). CDR3 length equals 16 residues. Germline values: CDR1 MNHNY, CDR2 SVGAGI (reference sequence). The germline V and J ends were trimmed by 0 bases and 0 bases, with 11 bases remaining between them. The CDR3 protein is CASSYSRQQMNTEAFF. The CDR3 DNA follows: TGTGCCAGCAGTTACTCGCGACAGCAGATGAACACTGAAGCTTTCTTT.

The rearrangement joins TRBV5-1 to TRBJ2-1, with D possibly matching TRBD1 (6 bases). CDR3 length equals 16 residues. Germline V gene sequence: CDR1 SGHRS, CDR2 YFSETQ. The V end was cut by 0 bases, the J end by 4 bases, with 14 bases between. In DNA, the CDR3 is TGCGCCAGCAGCTTGGAGGTCGGGACAACTTACAATGAGCAGTTCTTC. This translates into CASSLEVGTTYNEQFF.

This chain links TRBV13 with TRBJ1-2; 12 nucleotides agree with TRBD1. This CDR3 comprises 14 residues. The ends lost 3 bases at V and 8 bases at J; junction bases unmatched: 4. Germline V lookup: CDR1 PRHDT, CDR2 FYEKMQ (reference sequence). The CDR3: CASSLGQGAKGYTF. The CDR3 region has the DNA TGTGCCAGCAGCTTGGGACAGGGGGCGAAAGGCTACACCTTC. The full variable domain, completed using reference TRBV13 and TRBJ1-2, is AAGVIQSPRHLIKEKRETATLKCYPIPRHDTVYWYQQGPGQDPQFLISFYEKMQSDKGSIPDRFSAQQFSDYHSELNMSSLELGDSALYFCASSLGQGAKGYTFGSGTRLTVV.

In nucleotides, the CDR3 is TGCGCCAGCAGCTTCACTGGACAGGGCGCTATGTCACCCCTCCACTTT. Encoded protein: CASSFTGQGAMSPLHF. The chain employs TRBV5-1 and TRBJ1-6, with 8 bases identical to TRBD1. V lost 2 bases to trimming and J lost 10 bases; unmatched junction nucleotides: 11. This CDR3 is 16 amino acids long. Germline V lookup: CDR1 SGHRS, CDR2 YFSETQ.

The rearrangement uses TRBV30 and TRBJ1-5; D gene unclear. The CDR3 extends over 13 amino acids. Germline V gene lookup returns CDR1 GTSNPN and CDR2 SVGIG (reference sequence). The V end was cut by 2 bases, the J end by 3 bases, with 8 bases between. As DNA, the CDR3 is TGTGCCTGGAGTCCCGTCCCCAATCAGCCCCAGCATTTT. Protein: CAWSPVPNQPQHF.

The chain recombines TRBV5-6 with TRBJ2-7; 12 bases align to TRBD2. Germline trimming cut 2 bases from V and 3 bases from J; bases unmatched to any gene: 3. This CDR3 comprises 15 residues. CDR1 is SGHDT, CDR2 YYEEEE, per germline. For the CDR3, the DNA is TGTGCCAGCAGCTTAGGACTAGCGGGGTTCTACGAGCAGTACTTC. Amino acids: CASSLGLAGFYEQYF.

CDR3 in DNA: TGTGCCAGTAGTATGAATGCGGGGGAGCAGTTCTTC. Protein product: CASSMNAGEQFF. The chain carries TRBV19 and TRBJ2-1, with D perhaps matching TRBD2 (6 bases). Trimming removed 3 bases from V and 10 bases from J, with 10 bases in between. There are 12 residues in the CDR3. Germline V CDR1 and CDR2: LNHDA, SQIVND (reference sequence).